The 15 T cell receptor beta chains reported below all come from one sample, sequenced in a study of cytomegalovirus exposure and HLA in healthy donors. Vbeta (60) and Jbeta (13) primers were used in the PCR. Profiled with immunoSEQ multiplex PCR; TCRdb holds only in-frame clones, not every one. This sample has tens of thousands of clones, with roughly 80% found just once. Sequenced: PBMCs. Every receptor here comes from a woman aged 25 to 45 in good health and CMV-seronegative.

This clone appeared a single time. J is TRBJ2-2 and V is TRBV11-3; D is undetermined. Germline CDR1 SGHNT, CDR2 YENEEA. The CDR3 spans 14 residues. V was pared by 8 bases and J by 1 base, with 11 bases between. This CDR3 is CASCSRRNTGELFF. The DNA of the CDR3 is TGTGCCAGCTGCTCGCGGAGGAACACCGGGGAGCTGTTTTTT.

This CDR3 reads CASSLVPGGDIYGYTF. CDR3 DNA: TGTGCCAGCAGCTTGGTTCCAGGGGGAGATATCTATGGCTACACCTTC. The rearrangement uses TRBV5-4 and TRBJ1-2, with 7 bases aligning to TRBD1. Per germline, CDR1 SGHNT and CDR2 YYREEE (reference sequence). The J segment lost 4 bases and the V segment lost 0 bases, leaving 9 bases of the junction unmatched. CDR3 length: 16 amino acids. Looking up the rest from reference TRBV5-4 and TRBJ1-2 gives the full variable domain: ETGVTQSPTHLIKTRGQQVTLRCSSQSGHNTVSWYQQALGQGPQFIFQYYREEENGRGNFPPRFSGLQFPNYSSELNVNALELDDSALYLCASSLVPGGDIYGYTFGSGTRLTVV.

This clone was counted a single time. V and J are TRBV27 and TRBJ2-7; TRBD1 aligns across 8 bases. The CDR3 runs to 19 residues. Germline trimming cut 3 bases from V and 1 base from J; bases unmatched to any gene: 17. Per germline, CDR1 MNHEY and CDR2 SMNVEV (reference sequence). CDR3 coding DNA: TGTGCCAGCAGTTTCTCCGGTCCTCCCGGACAGGGACCGTCCTACGAGCAGTACTTC. Translation: CASSFSGPPGQGPSYEQYF.

The chain has TRBV7-2 and TRBJ1-5, with 7 positions matching TRBD1. The CDR3 contains 15 residues. V shed 4 bases, J shed 6 bases, and the junction held 9 bases outside the gene matches. Germline CDR1 is SGHTA and CDR2 is FQGNSA. Here the CDR3 DNA reads TGTGCCAGCAGCTCGGAGGGCACAGGGGCTCAGCCCCAGCATTTT. It codes for CASSSEGTGAQPQHF.

This chain joins TRBV6-6 and TRBJ2-2; no definite D call. The V gene's germline CDR1 is MNHNY and CDR2 SVGAGI (reference sequence). The CDR3 is 12 residues long. Trimming cost V 0 bases and J 8 bases, with 4 bases left between them. Here the CDR3 DNA reads TGTGCCAGCAGTTACTCCGCGGGGGAGCTGTTTTTT. It translates to CASSYSAGELFF.

The rearrangement joins TRBV11-2 to TRBJ2-7; 12 bases map to TRBD1. The CDR3 runs to 15 residues. V lost 3 bases, J lost 7 bases, and 7 bases stayed unmatched. CDR1 SGHAT and CDR2 FQNNGV come from the germline V gene. The DNA for the CDR3 is TGTGCCAGCAGCTTGAACGGGGACAGGGGGCGGGAGCAGTACTTC. It is translated as CASSLNGDRGREQYF.

The rearrangement uses TRBV7-9 and TRBJ2-7; maybe TRBD1 (7 bases). CDR3 length: 13 amino acids. The V gene lost 5 bases and the J gene lost 3 bases, with 11 bases spanning the gap. Germline-derived CDR1 and CDR2 are SEHNR and FQNEAQ (reference sequence). This chain's CDR3 is CASSAGQLYEQYF. CDR3 in DNA: TGTGCCAGCAGCGCGGGACAGCTCTACGAGCAGTACTTC.

The J gene is TRBJ1-2, the V gene TRBV19, with 10 positions matching TRBD1. The CDR3 spans 16 residues. Germline-derived CDR1 and CDR2 are LNHDA and SQIVND (reference sequence). With V trimmed by 6 bases and J by 0 bases, 7 bases remained unmatched. CDR3 protein: CASRTRDRGANYGYTF. The CDR3 DNA is TGTGCCAGTAGGACGCGGGACAGGGGTGCTAACTATGGCTACACCTTC.

The genes are TRBV2 and TRBJ2-5, with D possibly TRBD2 on 6 matching bases. The ends were cut back, 7 bases at V and 3 bases at J, with 15 bases in the middle. Germline values: CDR1 SNHLY, CDR2 FYNNEI. This CDR3 region has 14 residues. The CDR3 reads CASTLGLFEETQYF. CDR3 coding DNA: TGTGCCAGCACCCTGGGACTCTTCGAAGAGACCCAGTACTTC.

The CDR3 loop reads CASSPDSSYGYTF. The CDR3 DNA sequence: TGTGCCAGCAGCCCTGACAGTAGCTATGGCTACACCTTC. The V call is TRBV7-6, the J call TRBJ1-2, with D tentatively TRBD1 (5 bases). V was shortened by 5 bases and J by 4 bases, with 11 bases between the two germline ends. Germline lookup yields CDR1 SGHVS and CDR2 FNYEAQ. CDR3 length equals 13 residues.

The DNA of the CDR3 is TGTGCCAGCAGTTCCGGACAGGGAGGAACTGGAAACACCATATATTTT. Translated: CASSSGQGGTGNTIYF. J is TRBJ1-3 and V is TRBV6-5; 8 positions match TRBD1. This CDR3 has 16 residues. Germline V CDR1 and CDR2: MNHEY, SVGAGI. V trimming: 4 bases; J trimming: 2 bases; junction bases outside the gene matches: 7.

The J gene is TRBJ2-4, the V gene TRBV18, with D tentatively TRBD2 (5 bases). V lost 2 bases and J 15 bases, leaving 14 bases between the germline ends. Germline V gives CDR1 KGHSH, CDR2 LQKENI. There are 12 residues in the CDR3. For the CDR3, the DNA is TGTGCCAGCTCACCAAGGGCCGGGGAGCGGTACTTC. Translated: CASSPRAGERYF. Based on the CDR3 plus reference TRBV18 and TRBJ2-4, the full variable domain is NAGVMQNPRHLVRRRGQEARLRCSPMKGHSHVYWYRQLPEEGLKFMVYLQKENIIDESGMPKERFSAEFPKEGPSILRIQQVVRGDSAAYFCASSPRAGERYFGAGTRLSVL.

This sequence joins TRBV28 and TRBJ2-5; maybe TRBD1 (6 bases). V was shortened by 5 bases and J by 2 bases, with 15 bases between the two germline ends. CDR1 MDHEN and CDR2 SYDVKM come from the germline V gene. The CDR3 has 15 residues. CDR3 bases: TGTGCCAGCAGTCCGCGCGGACAGCCACAAGAGACCCAGTACTTC. As protein: CASSPRGQPQETQYF. Drawing the rest from reference TRBV28 and TRBJ2-5, the complete variable domain is DVKVTQSSRYLVKRTGEKVFLECVQDMDHENMFWYRQDPGLGLRLIYFSYDVKMKEKGDIPEGYSVSREKKERFSLILESASTNQTSMYLCASSPRGQPQETQYFGPGTRLLVL.

This clone has a handful of counts. The chain links TRBV7-6 to TRBJ2-3; 14 bases map to TRBD2. CDR3 length equals 16 residues. The ends lost 3 bases at V and 1 base at J; junction bases unmatched: 0. Germline values: CDR1 SGHVS, CDR2 FNYEAQ. The CDR3 nucleotides are TGTGCCAGCAGCTTGGGACTAGCGGGGGGCACAGATACGCAGTATTTT. It encodes CASSLGLAGGTDTQYF.

The chain couples TRBV4-1 to TRBJ2-1; no definite D call. Looked up from germline, CDR1 is MGHRA and CDR2 is YSYEKL. Trimming left V 1 base short and J 1 base short, with 8 bases between. The CDR3 length is 15 residues. In DNA, the CDR3 is TGCGCCAGCAGCCAAGGGCGGTGGTCCTACAATGAGCAGTTCTTC. This gives the protein CASSQGRWSYNEQFF.